A selection of T cell receptor beta chains follows, all from one sample in a study of shared clonotypes between healthy human individuals. Sequencing used immunoSEQ multiplex PCR; TCRdb keeps in-frame clones, though not all of them. The sample holds approximately 720,000 clones; less than 80% are singletons and the top ten take about 2%. The specimen was memory CD4+ T cells sorted from blood. These receptors were taken from a young woman in good health. CDR3s include the opening cysteine and the closing phenylalanine or tryptophan. D genes are given only for firm matches. The listing skips clone size in some rows; elsewhere it reads once, few, many or a size class.

DNA	CDR3	V	J	length	size	D
TGTGCCAGCAGCTCCGTGGGGGGGCAGGGACGAAATTCACCCCTCCACTTT	CASSSVGGQGRNSPLHF	TRBV11-2	TRBJ1-6	17	.	.
TGTGCCAGCAGTGAAGACCCGGGACAGGGGTTGAGTCGTGAAAAACTGTTTTTT	CASSEDPGQGLSREKLFF	TRBV6-1	TRBJ1-4	18	.	TRBD1
TGTGCCAGCAGCACCTCGCCCGGGACCACTGAAGCTTTCTTT	CASSTSPGTTEAFF	TRBV27	TRBJ1-1	14	.	.
TGTGCCAGCAGTGAAGTGGACTCTAAGGTCGACGAGCAGTACTTC	CASSEVDSKVDEQYF	TRBV6-1	TRBJ2-7	15	.	.
TGCGCCAGCAGCTCGCTGACTAGCGGGAGTTACACAGATACGCAGTATTTT	CASSSLTSGSYTDTQYF	TRBV5-1	TRBJ2-3	17	.	TRBD2
TGTGCCAGCAGCCGGGGACAGGGGAAGATGGGCACTGAAGCTTTCTTT	CASSRGQGKMGTEAFF	TRBV5-8	TRBJ1-1	16	few	TRBD1
TGTGCCAGCAGCCGGTTAGCAATATTCAATGAGCAGTTCTTC	CASSRLAIFNEQFF	TRBV7-2	TRBJ2-1	14	.	.
TGTGCCAGTAGTAGCACTAGCGGGTCCTACAATGAGCAGTTCTTC	CASSSTSGSYNEQFF	TRBV19	TRBJ2-1	15	.	TRBD2
TGTGCCAGCAGCTTAGGGCCCCAGGGTTCCTACAATGAGCAGTTCTTC	CASSLGPQGSYNEQFF	TRBV11-2	TRBJ2-1	16	.	.
TGTGCCAGCAAAGCGGGCCGTAGCACAGATACGCAGTATTTT	CASKAGRSTDTQYF	TRBV6-1	TRBJ2-3	14	once	.
TGTGCCAGTAGTTTCAGGGGCAGGGGCAATCAGCCCCAGCATTTT	CASSFRGRGNQPQHF	TRBV19	TRBJ1-5	15	.	.
TGTGCCAGTAGTATCCTGGGGGGCCAAGAGACCCAGTACTTC	CASSILGGQETQYF	TRBV19	TRBJ2-5	14	.	.
TGTGCCAGCAGCTGGGGAGGCGGGGGCAAAACTGAAGCTTTCTTT	CASSWGGGGKTEAFF	TRBV5-6	TRBJ1-1	15	.	.
TGTGCCAGCACCTCCACCCAGGGTCGGGTGAACTATGGCTACACCTTC	CASTSTQGRVNYGYTF	TRBV28	TRBJ1-2	16	.	.
TGTGCCAGCAGCTTGGCCTTTGGCGAGCAGTACTTC	CASSLAFGEQYF	TRBV5-8	TRBJ2-7	12	.	.
TGTGCCAGCAGGTCGGGGACAGGAGATCAGCCCCAGCATTTT	CASRSGTGDQPQHF	TRBV27	TRBJ1-5	14	.	TRBD1
TGTGCCAGCAGCAAAGCGCTAGGCGGTTCCTCCTACGAGCAGTACTTC	CASSKALGGSSYEQYF	TRBV21-1	TRBJ2-7	16	.	.
TGTGCCAGCAGTGAACAATCACTAGTGCCCGGGGAGCTGTTTTTT	CASSEQSLVPGELFF	TRBV6-1	TRBJ2-2	15	.	.
TGCGCCAGCAGCCACCAGGCGCCGTACAATGAGCAGTTCTTC	CASSHQAPYNEQFF	TRBV4-1	TRBJ2-1	14	few	.
TGTGCCAGCTCACCCCCTGGGGAGTACGAGCAGTACTTC	CASSPPGEYEQYF	TRBV18	TRBJ2-7	13	.	.
TGCGCCAGCAGCCAAGAAGCCCAAACAGGGGGAAACTATGGCTACACCTTC	CASSQEAQTGGNYGYTF	TRBV4-1	TRBJ1-2	17	.	TRBD1
TGTGCCAGCAGTGACAACAGGGCCTCCAATCAGCCCCAGCATTTT	CASSDNRASNQPQHF	TRBV6-1	TRBJ1-5	15	.	.
TGTGCCAGCAGCCCCGGGGGCAACTCCTACGAGCAGTACTTC	CASSPGGNSYEQYF	TRBV7-9	TRBJ2-7	14	.	.
TGTGCCAGCAGTCCCCTCAGCCACAGTCCCGGGACACGGAAGGTAGACTATGGCTACACCTTC	CASSPLSHSPGTRKVDYGYTF	TRBV9	TRBJ1-2	21	many	.
TGTGCCAGCTCAAGGACTAGCGGGAGTTCGATCGGGGAGCTGTTTTTT	CASSRTSGSSIGELFF	TRBV18	TRBJ2-2	16	.	TRBD2
TGTGCCAGCAGCTCGCAGAATGAGCAGTTCTTC	CASSSQNEQFF	TRBV6-1	TRBJ2-1	11	.	.
TGTGCCAGCAGTTACGTCGGGCAGGGAGTCGGGGAGCTGTTTTTT	CASSYVGQGVGELFF	TRBV6-6	TRBJ2-2	15	once	.
TGTGCCAGCAGGGGACCGGAAAACATTCAGTACTTC	CASRGPENIQYF	TRBV28	TRBJ2-4	12	.	.
TGTGCCAGCAGCTTATTAAGTGATGGTGAAGCTTTCTTT	CASSLLSDGEAFF	TRBV11-3	TRBJ1-1	13	.	.
TGTGCCAGTAGCCCCACTGGGGCCAACGTCCTGACTTTC	CASSPTGANVLTF	TRBV19	TRBJ2-6	13	.	.
TGTGCCAGCAGCGGGGGGCTAGCGTCCTACGAGCAGTACTTC	CASSGGLASYEQYF	TRBV11-2	TRBJ2-7	14	few	.
TGTGCCAGCAGCCCTCCACTAGCGGGGACCACAGATACGCAGTATTTT	CASSPPLAGTTDTQYF	TRBV13	TRBJ2-3	16	.	TRBD2
TGTGCCAGCCTTACGACAGATACGCAGTATTTT	CASLTTDTQYF	TRBV2	TRBJ2-3	11	.	.
TGTGCCAGCAGCCAAGGAATCCCCAGGGCGAGCAATCAGCCCCAGCATTTT	CASSQGIPRASNQPQHF	TRBV4-2	TRBJ1-5	17	.	.
TGTGCCTGGAGTGTCCCGGGACAGGGTGCCTACGAGCAGTACTTC	CAWSVPGQGAYEQYF	TRBV30	TRBJ2-7	15	.	TRBD1
TGCGCCAGCAGCCCCGGGACAGGGGGAAATGAGCAGTTCTTC	CASSPGTGGNEQFF	TRBV5-1	TRBJ2-1	14	many	TRBD1
TGTGCCGGCCAGACAGGCCCAGGACGGGAGACCCAGTACTTC	CAGQTGPGRETQYF	TRBV2	TRBJ2-5	14	.	.
TGTGCCTGGAGTGTGGGGACTAGCGTCAATGAGCAGTTCTTC	CAWSVGTSVNEQFF	TRBV30	TRBJ2-1	14	.	TRBD2
TGTGCCAGCAGCCAATCCGGGACAAGGAAATACGAGCAGTACTTC	CASSQSGTRKYEQYF	TRBV4-2	TRBJ2-7	15	.	.
TGTGCCAGCAGTTTGTTGAAGACAGGTAGCACAGATACGCAGTATTTT	CASSLLKTGSTDTQYF	TRBV27	TRBJ2-3	16	few	.
TGTGCCAGCAGATACGGGACAGCGGAAGGCTACACCTTC	CASRYGTAEGYTF	TRBV28	TRBJ1-2	13	few	TRBD1
TGCGCCAGCAGCCAAGGGGGGATTGGCTATGGCTACACCTTC	CASSQGGIGYGYTF	TRBV4-1	TRBJ1-2	14	.	.
TGTGCCAGCAGCCCCCCATTATGGGGCGGACCCTACGAGCAGTACTTC	CASSPPLWGGPYEQYF	TRBV7-8	TRBJ2-7	16	.	.
TGTGCCAGCAGTCCCACATCCGGGACTAATAATGAGCAGTTCTTC	CASSPTSGTNNEQFF	TRBV6-1	TRBJ2-1	15	many	TRBD2
TGCGCCAGCAGCTTGGGGGACAGGGACGGAAATGAGCAGTTCTTC	CASSLGDRDGNEQFF	TRBV5-1	TRBJ2-1	15	.	TRBD1
TGTGCCAGAGGTCTCAGGGAGGGCACTGAAGCTTTCTTT	CARGLREGTEAFF	TRBV2	TRBJ1-1	13	.	.
TGTGCCAGCAGCGAGAATGAGGGCACCGGGGAGCTGTTTTTT	CASSENEGTGELFF	TRBV25-1	TRBJ2-2	14	.	.
TGTGCCAGCAAGACCCACAGGGGTGTTAACACCGGGGAGCTGTTTTTT	CASKTHRGVNTGELFF	TRBV5-4	TRBJ2-2	16	.	TRBD1
TGCGCCAGCAGCTTGGGACTTTCGGGGGGCACAGATACGCAGTATTTT	CASSLGLSGGTDTQYF	TRBV5-1	TRBJ2-3	16	.	.
TGCAGCGTTGCGAAAGGGGAGGGGACTGAAGCTTTCTTT	CSVAKGEGTEAFF	TRBV29-1	TRBJ1-1	13	.	.
TGTGCCAGCAGCGACTGGCCCGCTAACAATGAGCAGTTCTTC	CASSDWPANNEQFF	TRBV6-4	TRBJ2-1	14	.	.
TGTGCCAGCGTGGGGGGGGCGCAGGGCAATCAGCCCCAGCATTTT	CASVGGAQGNQPQHF	TRBV2	TRBJ1-5	15	once	.
TGTGCCAGCAGCGCCGGGAGGTCCTACAATGAGCAGTTCTTC	CASSAGRSYNEQFF	TRBV9	TRBJ2-1	14	.	TRBD2
TGTGCCAGCAGCTTAGGCCTCCTGGTAGCGGGAGGCAATGAGCAGTTCTTC	CASSLGLLVAGGNEQFF	TRBV7-8	TRBJ2-1	17	once	TRBD2
TGTGCCAGCAGCTTCGAACCCTTATTAGTCTACGAGCAGTACTTC	CASSFEPLLVYEQYF	TRBV11-2	TRBJ2-7	15	few	.